This T cell receptor (beta chain) originates from a study of blood T cell repertoires in COVID-19. About the research overall: Samples of COVID-19 (acute and convalescent) were obtained from the United States, Italy and Spain. The cDNA or gDNA used as material had been derived from T cells, B-cell-depleted T cells, or PBMCs.

J gave up 2 bases and V 6 bases, and 15 bases lay outside the gene matches. The CDR3 has 17 amino acids. CDR1 and CDR2 from the germline V gene are MDHEN and SYDVKM. Per the original data handling: It was from reference gene primer amplification that nucleated cell counts were estimated. Measured with immunoSEQ multiplex PCR; TCRdb has only the in-frame clones, and not every one. V, J and clone size are those of that table, while D and trimming were read from the DNA. The repertoire includes 200,000 to 250,000 clones, less than 90% of them detected once, and just under 20% sits in the top ten. Sequencing input: peripheral blood. This chain joins TRBV28 and TRBJ2-7; 8 bases match TRBD2. This receptor was obtained from a young man with active or convalescent COVID-19. CDR3 in amino acids: CASRLMVGGGPTYEQYF. The CDR3 region has the DNA TGTGCCAGCAGGCTTATGGTCGGGGGGGGCCCCACCTACGAGCAGTACTTC.